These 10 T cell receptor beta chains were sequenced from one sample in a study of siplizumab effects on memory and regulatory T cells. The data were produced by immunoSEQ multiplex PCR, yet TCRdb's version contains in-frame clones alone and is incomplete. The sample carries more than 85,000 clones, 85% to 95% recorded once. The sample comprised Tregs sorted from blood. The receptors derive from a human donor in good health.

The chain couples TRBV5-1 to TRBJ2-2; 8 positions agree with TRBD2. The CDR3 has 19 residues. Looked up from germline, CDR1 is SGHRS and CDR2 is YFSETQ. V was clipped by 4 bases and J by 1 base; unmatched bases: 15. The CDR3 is CASSRLTGGTLQNTGELFF. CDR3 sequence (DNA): TGCGCCAGCAGCCGACTAACGGGAGGGACCCTACAGAACACCGGGGAGCTGTTTTTT.

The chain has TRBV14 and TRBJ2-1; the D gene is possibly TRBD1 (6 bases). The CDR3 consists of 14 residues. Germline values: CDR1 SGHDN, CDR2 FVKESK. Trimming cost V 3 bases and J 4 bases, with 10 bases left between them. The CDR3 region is CASSQSRGYNEQFF. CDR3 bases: TGTGCCAGCAGCCAGAGCAGGGGTTACAATGAGCAGTTCTTC.

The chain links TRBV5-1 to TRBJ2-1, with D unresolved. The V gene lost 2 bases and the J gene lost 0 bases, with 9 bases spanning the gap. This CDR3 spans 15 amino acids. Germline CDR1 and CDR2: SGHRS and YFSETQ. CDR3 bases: TGCGCCAGCAGCTTTTCGCAGAGCTCCTACAATGAGCAGTTCTTC. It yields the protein CASSFSQSSYNEQFF.

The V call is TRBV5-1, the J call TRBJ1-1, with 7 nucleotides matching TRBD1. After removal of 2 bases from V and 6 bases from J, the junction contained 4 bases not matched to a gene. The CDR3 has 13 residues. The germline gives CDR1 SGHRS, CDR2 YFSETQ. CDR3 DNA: TGCGCCAGCAGCTTAGGGGACAGCCCTGAAGCTTTCTTT. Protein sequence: CASSLGDSPEAFF.

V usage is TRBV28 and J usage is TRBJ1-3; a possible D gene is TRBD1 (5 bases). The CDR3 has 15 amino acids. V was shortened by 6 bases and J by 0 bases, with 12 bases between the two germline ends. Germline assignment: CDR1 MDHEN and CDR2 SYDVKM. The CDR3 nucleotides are TGTGCCAGCAGCCTCGACGGGACCTCTGGAAACACCATATATTTT. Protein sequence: CASSLDGTSGNTIYF. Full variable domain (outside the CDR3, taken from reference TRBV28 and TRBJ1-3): DVKVTQSSRYLVKRTGEKVFLECVQDMDHENMFWYRQDPGLGLRLIYFSYDVKMKEKGDIPEGYSVSREKKERFSLILESASTNQTSMYLCASSLDGTSGNTIYFGEGSWLTVV.

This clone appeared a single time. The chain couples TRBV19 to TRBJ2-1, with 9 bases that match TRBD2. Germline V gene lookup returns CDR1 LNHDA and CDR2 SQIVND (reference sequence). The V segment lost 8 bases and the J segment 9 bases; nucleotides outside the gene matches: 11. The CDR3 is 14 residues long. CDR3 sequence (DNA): TGTGCCAGTGCAGATAGCGGGAGAGTGGGTGAGCAGTTCTTC. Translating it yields CASADSGRVGEQFF.

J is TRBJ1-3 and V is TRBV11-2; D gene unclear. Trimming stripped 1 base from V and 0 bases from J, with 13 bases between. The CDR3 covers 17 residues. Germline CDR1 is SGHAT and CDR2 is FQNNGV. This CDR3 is CASSLGYRISSGNTIYF. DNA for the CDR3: TGTGCCAGCAGCTTAGGATATAGAATAAGCTCTGGAAACACCATATATTTT.

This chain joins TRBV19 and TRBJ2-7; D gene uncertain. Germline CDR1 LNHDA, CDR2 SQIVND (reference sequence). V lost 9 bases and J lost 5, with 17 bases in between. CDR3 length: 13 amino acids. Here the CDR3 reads CASRLDTENEQYF. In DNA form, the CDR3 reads TGTGCCAGCCGCCTCGACACGGAAAACGAGCAGTACTTC.

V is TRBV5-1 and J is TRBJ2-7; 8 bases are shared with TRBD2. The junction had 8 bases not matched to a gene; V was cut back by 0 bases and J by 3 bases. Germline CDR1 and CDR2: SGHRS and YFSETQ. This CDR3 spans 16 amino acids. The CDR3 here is CASSLDGSGIFYEQYF. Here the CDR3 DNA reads TGCGCCAGCAGCTTGGATGGTAGCGGGATCTTCTACGAGCAGTACTTC.

CDR3 protein: CSLRIRDRGQDTQYF. The CDR3 DNA follows: TGCAGCCTCCGTATAAGGGACAGGGGGCAAGATACGCAGTATTTT. The chain joins TRBV29-1 to TRBJ2-3; 12 bases match TRBD1. The CDR3 consists of 15 residues. Germline CDR1 SQVTM, CDR2 ANQGSEA. V dropped 8 bases and J dropped 5; count of bases not matched to a gene: 11.